These 29 T cell receptor beta chains originate from one sample sequenced in a study of cytomegalovirus exposure and HLA in healthy donors. 13 Jbeta primers and 60 Vbeta primers were used for the PCR. Some clones are missing from TCRdb's copy, which holds only in-frame ones; the method was immunoSEQ multiplex PCR. The sample records 140,000 to 150,000 clones, approximately 80% being singletons. The sample comprised PBMCs. These receptors were obtained from a woman in her late teens or twenties in good health and CMV-seropositive.

The chain uses TRBV19 and TRBJ1-1; 7 bases map to TRBD1. Germline-derived CDR1 and CDR2 are LNHDA and SQIVND (reference sequence). CDR3 size: 14 residues. The trim removed 6 bases at V and 0 bases at J, leaving 4 bases unmatched. Here the CDR3 DNA reads TGTGCCAGTAGGACCACAGGGGTGAACACTGAAGCTTTCTTT. Its protein product is CASRTTGVNTEAFF.

The genes are TRBV2 and TRBJ1-5; D not resolved. CDR1 is SNHLY and CDR2 is FYNNEI in the germline V gene. The CDR3 length is 12 residues. V shed 8 bases and J shed 3 bases, with 8 bases lying between them. The CDR3: CASSVVNQPQHF. CDR3 sequence (DNA): TGTGCCAGCTCCGTCGTCAATCAGCCCCAGCATTTT.

J is TRBJ1-4 and V is TRBV4-1, with 9 bases aligning to TRBD1. V lost 5 bases, J lost 7 bases, and 8 bases stayed unmatched. Germline CDR1 reads MGHRA; CDR2 reads YSYEKL. There are 15 residues in the CDR3. In DNA form, the CDR3 reads TGCGCCAGCAGCTCTGACAGGGGGGTGGGTGAAAAACTGTTTTTT. Protein: CASSSDRGVGEKLFF.

This clone was counted a single time. This rearrangement joins TRBV5-1 to TRBJ2-3; tentative D call: TRBD2 (5 bases). Trimming shortened V by 0 bases and J by 2 bases, and 13 bases separated the two germline ends. The CDR3 has 16 residues. Germline loops: CDR1 SGHRS, CDR2 YFSETQ. As DNA, the CDR3 is TGCGCCAGCAGCTTGGGTACGGGGTTCTACACAGATACGCAGTATTTT. It codes for CASSLGTGFYTDTQYF.

The V call is TRBV6-1, the J call TRBJ1-5; D unresolved. This CDR3 contains 13 residues. Germline CDR1 reads MNHNS; CDR2 reads SASEGT. V lost 6 bases to trimming and J lost 6 bases, with 12 bases between them. CDR3 sequence reads: CASRPPLSQPQHF. The CDR3 DNA follows: TGTGCCAGCAGACCTCCCCTTAGTCAGCCCCAGCATTTT.

The V gene is TRBV2, the J gene TRBJ2-4; the D gene is possibly TRBD2 (6 bases). Looked up from germline, CDR1 is SNHLY and CDR2 is FYNNEI. The CDR3 loop spans 16 amino acids. V lost 6 bases and J lost 2, with 17 bases in between. CDR3 loop: CASSTGVGGTKNIQYF. The CDR3 coding sequence is TGTGCCAGCAGCACCGGCGTCGGGGGAACCAAAAACATTCAGTACTTC.

This clone was seen only once. J is TRBJ2-2 and V is TRBV2; maybe TRBD2 (5 bases). Germline V gene sequence: CDR1 SNHLY, CDR2 FYNNEI. This CDR3 contains 14 residues. The V gene lost 9 bases and the J gene lost 4 bases, with 15 bases spanning the gap. CDR3 sequence reads: CASQWGAPTGELFF. The CDR3, as DNA: TGTGCCAGTCAGTGGGGAGCTCCCACCGGGGAGCTGTTTTTT.

The gene calls are TRBV6-6 and TRBJ2-2, with a tentative D call TRBD2 (5 bases). Trimming took 2 bases from V and 5 from J, leaving 15 bases between them. Germline CDR1 and CDR2: MNHNY and SVGAGI (reference sequence). CDR3 length: 16 residues. The DNA of the CDR3 is TGTGCCAGCAGTTACCCCCTTGGAGGCCAGACCGGGGAGCTGTTTTTT. Its translation: CASSYPLGGQTGELFF.

The V gene is TRBV2, the J gene TRBJ1-2; D not certain. The CDR3 is made up of 13 amino acids. Germline V CDR1 and CDR2: SNHLY, FYNNEI. The V gene lost 3 bases and the J gene lost 0 bases, with 5 bases spanning the gap. This CDR3 reads CASSDGANYGYTF. CDR3 DNA sequence: TGTGCCAGCAGTGACGGGGCTAACTATGGCTACACCTTC.

The chain is built from TRBV2 and TRBJ1-4; possible D gene TRBD1, 5 bases. Trimming took off 5 bases at V and 3 bases at J, with 25 bases between the two ends. CDR1 SNHLY and CDR2 FYNNEI come from the germline V gene. The CDR3 extends over 19 amino acids. CDR3 residues: CASSRNVQGFGSANEKLFF. CDR3 nucleotides: TGTGCCAGCAGTCGGAACGTTCAGGGATTCGGGTCCGCTAATGAAAAACTGTTTTTT.

This chain joins TRBV27 and TRBJ2-2, with D hard to call. The CDR3 length is 12 residues. Deletions cut 4 bases from V and 3 bases from J, with 3 bases between. In germline, CDR1 is MNHEY, CDR2 SMNVEV (reference sequence). CDR3 residues: CASSSYTGELFF. CDR3 DNA: TGTGCCAGCAGTTCGTACACCGGGGAGCTGTTTTTT.

The J gene is TRBJ2-1, the V gene TRBV5-1; the match to TRBD2 covers 9 bases. V dropped 1 base and J dropped 5; count of bases not matched to a gene: 1. Germline V lookup: CDR1 SGHRS, CDR2 YFSETQ. This CDR3 contains 14 residues. The CDR3 region is CASSLRLADNEQFF. DNA of the CDR3: TGCGCCAGCAGCTTGAGACTAGCGGACAATGAGCAGTTCTTC. Combining the CDR3 with reference TRBV5-1 and TRBJ2-1 gives the whole variable domain KAGVTQTPRYLIKTRGQQVTLSCSPISGHRSVSWYQQTPGQGLQFLFEYFSETQRNKGNFPGRFSGRQFSNSRSEMNVSTLELGDSALYLCASSLRLADNEQFFGPGTRLTVL.

The J gene is TRBJ1-2, the V gene TRBV19; D gene uncertain. CDR1 is LNHDA and CDR2 is SQIVND in the germline V gene (reference sequence). The CDR3 extends over 14 amino acids. The germline V and J ends were trimmed by 2 bases and 2 bases, with 9 bases remaining between them. The CDR3 is CASSIRDLNYGYTF. CDR3 nucleotide sequence: TGTGCCAGTAGTATAAGAGATTTGAACTATGGCTACACCTTC.

The J gene is TRBJ2-3, the V gene TRBV5-6, with D maybe TRBD2 (6 bases). Germline assignment: CDR1 SGHDT and CDR2 YYEEEE. Trimming cost V 5 bases and J 9 bases, with 19 bases left between them. This CDR3 contains 14 residues. The CDR3 DNA reads TGTGCCAGCAGGGATTATTCACGGGAGAACACGCAGTATTTT. Translation gives CASRDYSRENTQYF.

The chain carries TRBV5-8 and TRBJ1-2; weak D call: TRBD1 (5 bases). The germline V gene has CDR1 SGHTS and CDR2 YDEGEE. V lost 1 base, J lost 8 bases, and 21 bases lay in between. The CDR3 length is 16 residues. The CDR3 DNA reads as TGTGCCAGCAGCTTGCAGACCGAAGTCAGGAGGGGAGGCTACACCTTC. Amino acids: CASSLQTEVRRGGYTF.

The V call is TRBV27, the J call TRBJ2-7; maybe TRBD1 (5 bases). This CDR3 comprises 14 residues. From germline, CDR1 is MNHEY and CDR2 SMNVEV (reference sequence). The V gene lost 2 bases and the J gene lost 3 bases, with 11 bases spanning the gap. The DNA of the CDR3 is TGTGCCAGCAGTTTAGTGGGCAGGGACTACGAGCAGTACTTC. Its translation is CASSLVGRDYEQYF.

The J gene is TRBJ1-6, the V gene TRBV4-1; no reliable D call. The V gene's germline CDR1 is MGHRA and CDR2 YSYEKL. With 0 bases removed from V and 0 bases from J, the gap between germline ends came to 12 bases. The CDR3 loop spans 18 amino acids. The CDR3 reads CASSQDFKGSSYNSPLHF. The CDR3 DNA sequence: TGCGCCAGCAGCCAAGATTTTAAAGGGAGCTCCTATAATTCACCCCTCCACTTT.

The V gene is TRBV25-1, the J gene TRBJ1-1; a weak D match, TRBD1 (5 bases). V was pared by 1 base and J by 10 bases, with 10 bases between. The CDR3 covers 12 residues. Germline values: CDR1 MGHDK, CDR2 SYGVNS. The CDR3 nucleotides are TGTGCCAGCAGTGAATGGGGAGGGGCAGCTTTCTTT. Translated, it gives CASSEWGGAAFF.

This clone was seen a few times. This chain joins TRBV4-1 and TRBJ2-5; the match to TRBD2 covers 8 bases. With 1 base clipped from V and 1 base from J, the junction kept 2 bases outside the gene matches. This CDR3 is 15 amino acids long. Germline V CDR1 and CDR2: MGHRA, YSYEKL. CDR3: CASSQGRGGQETQYF. The DNA for the CDR3 is TGCGCCAGCAGCCAAGGACGGGGGGGCCAAGAGACCCAGTACTTC.

This chain uses TRBV5-1 with TRBJ2-1, with D tentatively TRBD1 (5 bases). V lost 4 bases, J lost 6 bases, and 17 bases lay in between. CDR1 and CDR2 (germline): SGHRS, YFSETQ. CDR3 length: 15 residues. The CDR3 DNA is TGCGCCAGCAGCCTAGGGGATTTGGGGCGCAATGAGCAGTTCTTC. Translating it yields CASSLGDLGRNEQFF.

The rearrangement uses TRBV6-1 and TRBJ1-4, with TRBD1 as a possible D gene (5 bases). CDR1 and CDR2 from the germline V gene are MNHNS and SASEGT. Trimming left V 8 bases short and J 4 bases short, with 14 bases between. The CDR3 contains 14 residues. The CDR3 loop reads CASGPGVINEKLFF. The CDR3 region has the DNA TGTGCCAGCGGCCCGGGGGTCATTAATGAAAAACTGTTTTTT.

This sequence joins TRBV6-5 and TRBJ1-6, with unresolved D. From germline, CDR1 is MNHEY and CDR2 SVGAGI. V was clipped by 5 bases and J by 5 bases, with 13 bases between them. This CDR3 spans 15 amino acids. Written as DNA, the CDR3 is TGTGCCAGCAGTACTTGGGCCCTCGATAATTCACCCCTCCACTTT. Its translation is CASSTWALDNSPLHF.

This chain uses TRBV4-2 with TRBJ2-6, with D perhaps TRBD1 (6 bases). CDR1 LGHNA and CDR2 YNFKEQ come from the germline V gene. Trimming shortened V by 4 bases and J by 2 bases, and 6 bases separated the two germline ends. The CDR3 has 14 residues. The CDR3 region has the DNA TGTGCCAGCAGCCGGGACACTGGGGCCAACGTCCTGACTTTC. It codes for CASSRDTGANVLTF.

J is TRBJ2-7 and V is TRBV7-2; possibly TRBD2 for D (6 bases). Germline CDR1 reads SGHTA; CDR2 reads FQGNSA. The CDR3 length is 17 residues. The germline V and J ends were trimmed by 1 base and 5 bases, with 21 bases remaining between them. CDR3: CASSLGGRAGRQNEQYF. The CDR3 region has the DNA TGTGCCAGCAGCTTAGGGGGTAGGGCAGGGAGGCAAAACGAGCAGTACTTC.

The rearrangement uses TRBV11-3 and TRBJ1-1, with D perhaps matching TRBD1 (5 bases). The length of the CDR3 is 13 residues. The germline V and J ends were trimmed by 5 bases and 1 base, with 8 bases remaining between them. The germline CDR1 and CDR2 sequences are SGHNT and YENEEA. This chain's CDR3 is CASSLTGNTEAFF. In nucleotides, the CDR3 is TGTGCCAGCAGCCTAACAGGGAACACTGAAGCTTTCTTT.

V usage is TRBV28 and J usage is TRBJ1-2, with TRBD1 matching over 10 bases. With 6 bases clipped from V and 2 bases from J, the junction kept 6 bases outside the gene matches. The CDR3 is 15 amino acids. Germline values: CDR1 MDHEN, CDR2 SYDVKM. CDR3 sequence (DNA): TGTGCCAGCAGATCCGGACAGGGGGGGAACTATGGCTACACCTTC. Protein: CASRSGQGGNYGYTF.

This chain connects TRBV7-2 to TRBJ1-3, with TRBD1 as a possible D gene (6 bases). The CDR3 runs to 17 residues. V dropped 2 bases and J dropped 4 bases, with 18 bases sitting between them. Germline CDR1 and CDR2: SGHTA and FQGNSA. Here the CDR3 DNA reads TGTGCCAGCAGCTTAATTCGGACAGTTAGGAGGGGAAACACCATATATTTT. Its protein is CASSLIRTVRRGNTIYF.

CDR3 in DNA: TGTGCCAGTCGGACAGGTCCAGAAAAACTGTTTTTT. Protein product: CASRTGPEKLFF. This chain uses TRBV19 with TRBJ1-4, with 7 nucleotides matching TRBD1. The CDR3 totals 12 residues. V was clipped by 8 bases and J by 8 bases; unmatched bases: 5. Germline CDR1 is LNHDA and CDR2 is SQIVND (reference sequence).

The chain recombines TRBV10-2 with TRBJ2-2, with a possible D match to TRBD1 (6 bases). Germline-derived CDR1 and CDR2 are WSHSY and SAAADI. The V end was cut by 5 bases, the J end by 5 bases, with 9 bases between. This CDR3 has 13 residues. The CDR3, as DNA: TGCGCCAGCAGTTACAGGGTGACCGGGGAGCTGTTTTTT. Translation gives CASSYRVTGELFF.